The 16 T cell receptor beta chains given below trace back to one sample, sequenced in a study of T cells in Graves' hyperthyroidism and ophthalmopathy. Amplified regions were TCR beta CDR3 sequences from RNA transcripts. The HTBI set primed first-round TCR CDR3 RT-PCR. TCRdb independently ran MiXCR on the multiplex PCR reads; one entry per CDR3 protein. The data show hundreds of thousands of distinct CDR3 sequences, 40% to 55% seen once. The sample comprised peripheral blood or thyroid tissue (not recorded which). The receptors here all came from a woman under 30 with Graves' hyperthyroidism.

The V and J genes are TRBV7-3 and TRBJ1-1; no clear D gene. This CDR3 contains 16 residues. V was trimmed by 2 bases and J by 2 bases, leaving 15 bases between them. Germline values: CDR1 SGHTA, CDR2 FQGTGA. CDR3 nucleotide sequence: TGTGCCAGCAGCTTACTGGGCGGTTATGAAAACACTGAAGCTTTCTTT. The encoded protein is CASSLLGGYENTEAFF.

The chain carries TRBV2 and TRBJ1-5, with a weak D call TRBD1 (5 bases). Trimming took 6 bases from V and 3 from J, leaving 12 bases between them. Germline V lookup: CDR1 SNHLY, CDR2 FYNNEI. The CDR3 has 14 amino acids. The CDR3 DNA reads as TGTGCCAGCAGCCAGGGAGGATTCAATCAGCCCCAGCATTTT. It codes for CASSQGGFNQPQHF.

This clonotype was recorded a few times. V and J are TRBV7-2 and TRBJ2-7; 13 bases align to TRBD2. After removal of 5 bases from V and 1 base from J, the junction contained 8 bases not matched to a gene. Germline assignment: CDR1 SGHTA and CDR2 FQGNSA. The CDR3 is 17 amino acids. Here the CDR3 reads CASSPRTSGSGSYEQYF. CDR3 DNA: TGTGCCAGCAGCCCACGGACTAGCGGGAGTGGTTCCTACGAGCAGTACTTC.

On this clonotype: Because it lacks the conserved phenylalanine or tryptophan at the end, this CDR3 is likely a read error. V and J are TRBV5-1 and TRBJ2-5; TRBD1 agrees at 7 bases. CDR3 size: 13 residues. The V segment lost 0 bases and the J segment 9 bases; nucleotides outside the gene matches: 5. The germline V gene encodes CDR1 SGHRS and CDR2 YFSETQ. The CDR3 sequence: CASSLEVTGAQYY. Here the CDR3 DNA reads TGCGCCAGCAGCTTGGAGGTAACAGGGGCCCAGTACTAC.

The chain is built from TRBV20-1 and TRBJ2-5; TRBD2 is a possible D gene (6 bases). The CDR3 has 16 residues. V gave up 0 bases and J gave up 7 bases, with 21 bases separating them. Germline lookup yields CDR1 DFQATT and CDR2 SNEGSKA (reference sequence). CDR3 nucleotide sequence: TGCAGTGCTAGAGATCCCGAGGAGGGCAGGGCTTGGACCCAGTACTTC. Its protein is CSARDPEEGRAWTQYF.

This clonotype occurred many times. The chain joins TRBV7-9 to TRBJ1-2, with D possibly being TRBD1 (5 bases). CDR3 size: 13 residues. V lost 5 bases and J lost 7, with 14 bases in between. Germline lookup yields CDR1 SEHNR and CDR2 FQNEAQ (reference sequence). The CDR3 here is CASSPGRQSGYTF. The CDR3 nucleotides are TGTGCCAGCAGCCCTGGACGACAGTCTGGCTACACCTTC.

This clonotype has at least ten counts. CDR3 protein: CSASLTMRETQYF. CDR3 in DNA: TGCAGTGCTAGCCTCACGATGCGGGAGACCCAGTACTTC. The rearrangement links TRBV20-1 to TRBJ2-5, with unresolved D. Germline V lookup: CDR1 DFQATT, CDR2 SNEGSKA (reference sequence). Trimming took off 3 bases at V and 5 bases at J, with 13 bases between the two ends. The CDR3 spans 13 residues.

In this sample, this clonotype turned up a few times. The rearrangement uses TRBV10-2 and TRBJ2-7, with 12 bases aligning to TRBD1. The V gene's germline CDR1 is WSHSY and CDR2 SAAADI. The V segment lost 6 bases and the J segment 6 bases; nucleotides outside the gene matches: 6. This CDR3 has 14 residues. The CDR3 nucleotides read TGCGCCAGCAGATCCGGGACAGGGGGCGCCGAGCAGTACTTC. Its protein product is CASRSGTGGAEQYF.

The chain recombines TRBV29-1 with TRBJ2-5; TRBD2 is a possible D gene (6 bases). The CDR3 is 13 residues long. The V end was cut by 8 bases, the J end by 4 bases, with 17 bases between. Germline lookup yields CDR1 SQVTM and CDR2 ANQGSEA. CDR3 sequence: CSPTGEWIETQYF. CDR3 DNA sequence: TGCAGCCCGACGGGGGAATGGATAGAGACCCAGTACTTC. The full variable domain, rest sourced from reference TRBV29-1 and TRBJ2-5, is SAVISQKPSRDICQRGTSLTIQCQVDSQVTMMFWYRQQPGQSLTLIATANQGSEATYESGFVIDKFPISRPNLTFSTLTVSNMSPEDSSIYLCSPTGEWIETQYFGPGTRLLVL.

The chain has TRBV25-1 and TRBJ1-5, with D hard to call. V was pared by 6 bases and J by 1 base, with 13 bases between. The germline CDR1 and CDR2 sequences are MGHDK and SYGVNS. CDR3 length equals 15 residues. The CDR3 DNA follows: TGTGCCAGCAGAATACGGGGAACAAGCAATCAGCCCCAGCATTTT. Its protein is CASRIRGTSNQPQHF.

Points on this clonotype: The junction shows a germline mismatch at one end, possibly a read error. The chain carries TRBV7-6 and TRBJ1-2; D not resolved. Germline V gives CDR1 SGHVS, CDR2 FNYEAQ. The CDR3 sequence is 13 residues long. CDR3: CASNLGTAHGYTF. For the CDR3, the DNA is TGTGCCAGCAACTTAGGAACCGCACATGGCTACACCTTC.

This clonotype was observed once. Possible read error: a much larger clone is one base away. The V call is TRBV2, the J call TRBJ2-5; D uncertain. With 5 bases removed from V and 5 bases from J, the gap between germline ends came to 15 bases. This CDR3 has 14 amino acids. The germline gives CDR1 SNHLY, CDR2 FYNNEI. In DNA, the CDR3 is TGTGCCAGCAGTTACTCGAGTCCCGTGGAGACCCAGTACTTC. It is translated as CASSYSSPVETQYF.

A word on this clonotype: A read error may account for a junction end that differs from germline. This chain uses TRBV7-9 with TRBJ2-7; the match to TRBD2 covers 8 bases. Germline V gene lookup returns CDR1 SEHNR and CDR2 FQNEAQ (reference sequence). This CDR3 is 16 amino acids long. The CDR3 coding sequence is TGCGCCAGCAGCCAACATACGGGAGGGATCTCCGACGAGCAGTACTTC. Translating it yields CASSQHTGGISDEQYF. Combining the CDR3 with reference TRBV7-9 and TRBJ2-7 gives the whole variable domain DTGVSQNPRHKITKRGQNVTFRCDPISEHNRLYWYRQTLGQGPEFLTYFQNEAQLEKSRLLSDRFSAERPKGSFSTLEIQRTEQGDSAMYLCASSQHTGGISDEQYFGPGTRLTVT.

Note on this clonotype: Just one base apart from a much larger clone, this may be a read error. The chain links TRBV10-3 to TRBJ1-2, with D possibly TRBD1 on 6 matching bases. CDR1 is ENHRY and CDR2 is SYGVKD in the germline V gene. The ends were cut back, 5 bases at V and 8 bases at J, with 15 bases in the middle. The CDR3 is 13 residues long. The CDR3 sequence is CAISYGQGLGYTF. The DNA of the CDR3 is TGTGCCATCAGTTACGGGCAGGGGCTCGGCTACACCTTC.

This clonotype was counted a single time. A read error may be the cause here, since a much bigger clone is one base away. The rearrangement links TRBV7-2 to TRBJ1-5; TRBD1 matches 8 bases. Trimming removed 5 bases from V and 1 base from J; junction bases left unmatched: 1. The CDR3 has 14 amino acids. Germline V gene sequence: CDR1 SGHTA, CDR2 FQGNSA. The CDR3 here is CTSSRTGSNQPQHF. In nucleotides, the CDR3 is TGTACCAGCAGCCGGACAGGGAGCAATCAGCCCCAGCATTTT.

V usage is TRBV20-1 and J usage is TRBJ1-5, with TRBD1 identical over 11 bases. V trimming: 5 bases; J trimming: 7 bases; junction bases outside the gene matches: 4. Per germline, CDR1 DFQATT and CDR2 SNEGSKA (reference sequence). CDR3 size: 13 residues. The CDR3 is CSASGQGGQPQHF. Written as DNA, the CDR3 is TGCAGTGCTTCGGGACAGGGGGGGCAGCCCCAGCATTTT.